This T cell receptor beta chain emerged from a study of T cells in Graves' hyperthyroidism and ophthalmopathy. A word on this clonotype: Its antigen is unidentified.

CDR3 size: 14 residues. With V trimmed by 6 bases and J by 5 bases, 9 bases remained unmatched. Amplification of TCR beta CDR3 regions used RNA as the template. The HTBI primer set served for first-round RT-PCR of the TCR CDR3. Via MiXCR, TCRdb re-called the multiplex PCR reads, giving one row per CDR3 protein. The table shows about 300,000 distinct CDR3 sequences, with approximately 18% occurring only once. Points from the study as a whole: Most clonotypes expanded in the thyroid (above 0.001) were also present in blood. Ophthalmopathy was separated from stable hyperthyroidism by a 13 V-J model.

Orbital computed tomography, thyroid ultrasound, serum thyroxine and TRAb, and clinical symptoms together informed the diagnoses. The chain joins TRBV12-3 or TRBV12-4 to TRBJ2-5; the match to TRBD1 covers 7 bases. This TCR derives from a man in his forties or fifties with Graves' ophthalmopathy. Sequences were obtained from blood. The CDR3 here is CASSLGQSGETQYF. The CDR3 nucleotides are TGTGCCAGCAGCCTGGGACAGAGTGGGGAGACCCAGTACTTC.